A selection of T cell receptor beta chains follows, all from one sample in a study of T cell repertoires in cytomegalovirus infection. TCRdb redid the calling of the reads with MiXCR, one entry per CDR3 protein. The profile shows about 250,000 distinct CDR3 sequences, approximately 7% of them singletons. Sequenced: PBMCs. Every receptor here comes from a human donor in good health (CMV status not recorded). Some clones in this sample may be carry-over from other donors' samples. Each CDR3 is given with its conserved first and last residue. Fields, in order: V gene, J gene, D gene, clone size, CDR3 DNA, CDR3 protein. D genes are given only for firm matches. Clone size, where shown, is once, few, many, or a class for clones that have expanded.

v_call: TRBV5-5
j_call: TRBJ2-5
d_call: TRBD1
clone_size: many
cdr3_nt: TGTGCCAGCCGGGACAGGGTGTTGGGAGAGACCCAGTACTTC
cdr3_aa: CASRDRVLGETQYF

v_call: TRBV6-2/TRBV6-3
j_call: TRBJ1-1
d_call: .
clone_size: .
cdr3_nt: TGTGCCAGCAGTTACGGAAGGGCCCGGAACACTGAAGCTTTCTTT
cdr3_aa: CASSYGRARNTEAFF

v_call: TRBV4-1
j_call: TRBJ2-5
d_call: .
clone_size: many
cdr3_nt: TGCGCCAGCAGCCAATTTGACAGGCAAGAGACCCAGTACTTC
cdr3_aa: CASSQFDRQETQYF

v_call: TRBV4-2
j_call: TRBJ1-5
d_call: TRBD1
clone_size: many
cdr3_nt: TGTGCCAGCAGCCAAACGAGACAGGGGAATCAGCCCCAGCATTTT
cdr3_aa: CASSQTRQGNQPQHF

v_call: TRBV7-2
j_call: TRBJ1-2
d_call: .
clone_size: many
cdr3_nt: TGTGCCAGCAGCTTCCCCGGGACCGGGGCCGGCTATGGCTACACCTTC
cdr3_aa: CASSFPGTGAGYGYTF

v_call: TRBV28
j_call: TRBJ2-7
d_call: TRBD2
clone_size: few
cdr3_nt: TGTGCCAGCAGTGTCCTAGCGGGCGCCTACGAGCAGTACTTC
cdr3_aa: CASSVLAGAYEQYF

v_call: TRBV5-6
j_call: TRBJ2-7
d_call: TRBD1
clone_size: .
cdr3_nt: TGTGCCAGCTCCCTGACAGGGGTCCCCAGGGGGCAGTACTTC
cdr3_aa: CASSLTGVPRGQYF

v_call: TRBV5-6
j_call: TRBJ1-2
d_call: .
clone_size: many
cdr3_nt: TGTGCCAGCAGCCCGGGGAAGAAGGGCTACACCTTC
cdr3_aa: CASSPGKKGYTF

v_call: TRBV7-2
j_call: TRBJ2-1
d_call: TRBD2
clone_size: many
cdr3_nt: TGTGCCAGCAGCTTAGCGCCTAGCGGGGGGGCCGGCTACAATGAGCAGTTCTTC
cdr3_aa: CASSLAPSGGAGYNEQFF

v_call: TRBV20-1
j_call: TRBJ1-1
d_call: .
clone_size: many
cdr3_nt: TGCAGTGCTAGCCAGGGAGGGGAGGGCTCTGAAGCTTTCTTT
cdr3_aa: CSASQGGEGSEAFF